This is a list of T cell receptor beta chains from one sample in a study of blood T cell repertoires in COVID-19. Sequenced by immunoSEQ multiplex PCR; TCRdb stores in-frame clones only, minus some. The table lists 150,000 to 200,000 clones, 80% to 90% of them singletons. The sequencing sample was made of peripheral blood. The receptors here all came from a man younger than 35 with active or convalescent COVID-19. Each CDR3 is given with its conserved first and last residue. A D gene is named only where the DNA matches it firmly. Some rows mark clone size as missing; the rest say once, few, many or name a class of expanded clone.

TRBD2 TRBJ2-2 TRBV19 NA TGTGCCAGTAGTCCTGGCCGCGGGAGGGCCACCGGGGAGCTGTTTTTT CASSPGRGRATGELFF
NA TRBJ1-5 TRBV7-2 NA TGTGCCAGCAGCTTGGGACTGCAGTATCAGCCCCAGCATTTT CASSLGLQYQPQHF
TRBD2 TRBJ2-3 TRBV6-5 once TGTGCCAGCAACGTCCCGGGGGGGGATACGCAGTATTTT CASNVPGGDTQYF
NA TRBJ2-1 TRBV3-1/TRBV3-2 NA TGTGCCAGCAGCCCCTCCGCGGGGTACAATGAGCAGTTCTTC CASSPSAGYNEQFF
TRBD1 TRBJ1-4 TRBV2 NA TGTGCCAGCATTCCGGACAGGGGACTGGAAAAACTGTTTTTT CASIPDRGLEKLFF
NA TRBJ1-1 TRBV4-1 few TGCGCCAGCAGCCAAGATGGCAACACTGAAGCTTTCTTT CASSQDGNTEAFF
TRBD2 TRBJ2-5 TRBV5-4 NA TGTGCCAGCAGTTTGGGGGGGGGTTTGAGAGAGACCCAGTACTTC CASSLGGGLRETQYF
TRBD1 TRBJ1-4 TRBV28 NA TGTGCCAGCAAGGTGGACAGGGGATATGAAAAACTGTTTTTT CASKVDRGYEKLFF
NA TRBJ2-2 TRBV9 NA TGTGCCAGCAGCCTCAACACCGGGGAGCTGTTTTTT CASSLNTGELFF
TRBD1 TRBJ2-7 TRBV7-7 NA TGTGCCAGCAGCCGAAGACAGGGTCTCCACGAGCAGTACTTC CASSRRQGLHEQYF
TRBD2 TRBJ2-5 TRBV13 NA TGTGCCAGCAACCAGCGGGGTGTCTTGGAAGAGACCCAGTACTTC CASNQRGVLEETQYF
TRBD2 TRBJ2-3 TRBV11-3 once TGTGCCAGCAGCTTAACACTAGCGGGAGACTTTTCAGATACGCAGTATTTT CASSLTLAGDFSDTQYF
NA TRBJ2-1 TRBV24-1 NA TGTGCCACCAGTATCTTCAGTTCTGGGGGGAAGAATGAGCAGTTCTTC CATSIFSSGGKNEQFF
NA TRBJ2-1 TRBV28 NA TGTGCCAGCAGTAACAGGGTAAGGTCGTACAATGAGCAGTTCTTC CASSNRVRSYNEQFF
TRBD2 TRBJ2-1 TRBV20-1 NA TGCAGTGCGAGTGGACTAGCGGGATCCTACAATGAGCAGTTCTTC CSASGLAGSYNEQFF
NA TRBJ1-6 TRBV27 NA TGTGCCAGCAGTTTATTATACAATCAGAATGATTCACCCCTCCACTTT CASSLLYNQNDSPLHF
NA TRBJ1-5 TRBV19 NA TGTGCCAGTAGTGCTGAGGGGGACACCAGCAATCAGCCCCAGCATTTT CASSAEGDTSNQPQHF
NA TRBJ1-2 TRBV19 NA TGTGCCAGTAGTATAGTAGGTGCAGGCAATGACTATGGCTACACCTTC CASSIVGAGNDYGYTF
NA TRBJ1-2 TRBV19 few TGTGCCAGTAGTATAAAGGGAGCCGAACTTTCTGGCTACACCTTC CASSIKGAELSGYTF
TRBD2 TRBJ2-6 TRBV5-1 NA TGCGCCAGCAGCTTGGTTCCTAGCGGGAGGGCCTCCGGGGCCAACGTCCTGACTTTC CASSLVPSGRASGANVLTF
TRBD1 TRBJ2-3 TRBV18 once TGTGCCAGCTCCCCTAACTGGAGACAGGGATTCACAGATACGCAGTATTTT CASSPNWRQGFTDTQYF
TRBD1 TRBJ1-5 TRBV6-1 NA TGTGCCAGCAGTGAATGGGACAGGGTCAGCAATCAGCCCCAGCATTTT CASSEWDRVSNQPQHF
NA TRBJ2-3 TRBV5-1 NA TGCGCCAGCAGCTCCGGGAGTACAGATACGCAGTATTTT CASSSGSTDTQYF
NA TRBJ1-2 TRBV27 NA TGTGCCAGCTTTATCCAGGATGGCTACACCTTC CASFIQDGYTF
TRBD1 TRBJ1-2 TRBV18 few TGTGCCAGCTCACCAAGGTCGGTCGGGACAGGGGTTCTTTATGGCTACACCTTC CASSPRSVGTGVLYGYTF
NA TRBJ1-1 TRBV18 NA TGTGCCAGCTCACCCATTTCGGACAGCTTGAACACTGAAGCTTTCTTT CASSPISDSLNTEAFF
TRBD1 TRBJ2-3 TRBV5-6 NA TGTGCCAGCAGCTTGGATCAGGGGGCGAGAACAGATACGCAGTATTTT CASSLDQGARTDTQYF
NA TRBJ2-1 TRBV5-6 NA TGTGCCAGCAGCGATATAGCCAGGGTAGGGGTCAATGAGCAGTTCTTC CASSDIARVGVNEQFF
TRBD1 TRBJ1-4 TRBV7-9 NA TGTGCCAGCAGCTTTTCCGGGACAGGGGAACTGTTTTTT CASSFSGTGELFF
NA TRBJ1-1 TRBV4-2 once TGTGCCAGCAGCCATCTCGACAGGAACACTGAAGCTTTCTTT CASSHLDRNTEAFF
NA TRBJ1-1 TRBV27 few TGTGCCAGCACTCGTACCTTTTGGGGCGACACTGAAGCTTTCTTT CASTRTFWGDTEAFF
NA TRBJ1-1 TRBV3-1/TRBV3-2 few TGTGCCAGCAGCCAGTCTACTGAAGCTTTCTTT CASSQSTEAFF
TRBD1 TRBJ1-1 TRBV7-6 NA TGTGCCAGCAGCCCGGGACAGGACACTGAAGCTTTCTTT CASSPGQDTEAFF
NA TRBJ1-1 TRBV20-1 NA TGCAGTGCTAGTTTAGAGGATCTTGGCACTGAAGCTTTCTTT CSASLEDLGTEAFF
NA TRBJ1-1 TRBV3-1/TRBV3-2 few TGTGCCAGCAGCCAGGGCCACAACGCGGGGAACACTGAAGCTTTCTTT CASSQGHNAGNTEAFF
NA TRBJ1-2 TRBV20-1 NA TGCAGTGCTGTTCGACGGGATGGCTACACCTTC CSAVRRDGYTF
NA TRBJ2-7 TRBV19 NA TGTGCCAGTGGCCCAGCCTACGAGCAGTACTTC CASGPAYEQYF